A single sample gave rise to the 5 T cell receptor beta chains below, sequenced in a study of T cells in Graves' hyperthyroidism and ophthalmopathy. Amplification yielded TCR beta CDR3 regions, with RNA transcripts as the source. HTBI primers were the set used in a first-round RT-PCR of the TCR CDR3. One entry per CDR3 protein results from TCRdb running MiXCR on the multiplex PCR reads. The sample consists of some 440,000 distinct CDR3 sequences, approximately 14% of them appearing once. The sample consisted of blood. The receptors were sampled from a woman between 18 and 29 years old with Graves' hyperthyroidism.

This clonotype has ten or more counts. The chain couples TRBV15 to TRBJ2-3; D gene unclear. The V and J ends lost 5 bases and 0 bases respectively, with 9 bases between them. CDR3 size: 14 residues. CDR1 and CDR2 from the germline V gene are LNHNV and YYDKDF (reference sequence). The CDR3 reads CATSRPDSTDTQYF. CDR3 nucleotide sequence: TGTGCCACCAGCCGGCCCGATAGCACAGATACGCAGTATTTT.

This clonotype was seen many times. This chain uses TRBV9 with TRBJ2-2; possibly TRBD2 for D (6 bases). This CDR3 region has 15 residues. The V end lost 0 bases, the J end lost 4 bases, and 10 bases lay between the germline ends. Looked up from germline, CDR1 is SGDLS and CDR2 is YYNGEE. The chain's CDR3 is CASSVDLSGTGELFF. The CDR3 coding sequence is TGTGCCAGCAGCGTAGATCTTAGCGGCACCGGGGAGCTGTTTTTT.

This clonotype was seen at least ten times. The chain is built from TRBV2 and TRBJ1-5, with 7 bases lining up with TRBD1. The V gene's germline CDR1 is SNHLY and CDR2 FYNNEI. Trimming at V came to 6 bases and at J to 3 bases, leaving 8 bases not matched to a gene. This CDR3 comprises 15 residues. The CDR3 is CASRAPGQFNQPQHF. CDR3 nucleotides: TGTGCCAGCAGAGCCCCGGGACAGTTCAATCAGCCCCAGCATTTT.

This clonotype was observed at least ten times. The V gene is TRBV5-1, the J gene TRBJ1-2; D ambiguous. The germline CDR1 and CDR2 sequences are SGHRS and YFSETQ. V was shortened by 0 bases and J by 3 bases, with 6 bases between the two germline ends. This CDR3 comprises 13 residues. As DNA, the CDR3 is TGCGCCAGCAGCTTGGGCATCTACTATGGCTACACCTTC. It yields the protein CASSLGIYYGYTF.

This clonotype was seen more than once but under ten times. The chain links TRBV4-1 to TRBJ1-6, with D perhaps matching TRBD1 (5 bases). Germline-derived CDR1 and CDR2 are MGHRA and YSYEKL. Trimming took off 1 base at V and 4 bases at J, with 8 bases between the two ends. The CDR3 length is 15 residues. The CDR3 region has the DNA TGCGCCAGCAGCCAAGGGACACCTTATAATTCACCCCTCCACTTT. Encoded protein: CASSQGTPYNSPLHF.